Listed below are T cell receptor beta chains from one sample, sequenced in a study of cytomegalovirus exposure and HLA in healthy donors. TCRdb keeps only in-frame clones here, not all; method: immunoSEQ multiplex PCR. The sample has 140,000 to 150,000 clones, roughly 90% seen once; the top ten hold about 0.7%. Sequencing used PBMCs. The receptors here all came from a man younger than 35 in good health and CMV-seronegative. Both conserved end residues are part of each CDR3. D genes are given only for firm matches. Some rows mark clone size as missing; the rest say once, few, many or name a class of expanded clone.

>TRBV29-1|-|TRBD2|TRBJ2-4
CSGKGTSGAKNIQYF
TGCAGCGGGAAAGGGACTAGCGGTGCCAAAAACATTCAGTACTTC
>TRBV9|-|TRBD1|TRBJ2-7
CASSNRDRGGEQYF
TGTGCCAGCAGCAACCGGGACAGGGGTGGCGAGCAGTACTTC
>TRBV19|-|-|TRBJ2-3
CASGGGETDTQYF
TGTGCCAGTGGAGGAGGGGAAACAGATACGCAGTATTTT
>TRBV29-1|-|-|TRBJ1-3
CSARAAGGGNTIYF
TGCAGCGCACGGGCAGCGGGGGGCGGAAACACCATATATTTT
>TRBV7-9|-|TRBD2|TRBJ2-3
CASSLGLAVTDTQYF
TGTGCCAGCAGCTTAGGACTAGCCGTCACAGATACGCAGTATTTT
>TRBV18|once|TRBD1|TRBJ2-7
CASSPVGTGPHEQYF
TGTGCCAGCTCACCAGTGGGGACAGGGCCCCACGAGCAGTACTTC
>TRBV29-1|-|-|TRBJ1-1
CSVRGRDHTEAFF
TGCAGCGTCCGGGGGAGGGATCACACTGAAGCTTTCTTT
>TRBV25-1|-|TRBD1|TRBJ1-2
CASSDARQGRLYGYTF
TGTGCCAGCAGTGATGCCAGACAGGGCAGATTATATGGCTACACCTTC
>TRBV2|-|TRBD1|TRBJ2-7
CASSVQGQGAEEQYF
TGTGCCAGCAGTGTCCAGGGACAGGGGGCCGAAGAGCAGTACTTC
>TRBV6-6|-|TRBD1|TRBJ2-1
CASREDRTGGGEQFF
TGTGCCAGCAGGGAGGATCGAACAGGGGGCGGTGAGCAGTTCTTC
>TRBV19|-|TRBD2|TRBJ2-1
CASRNGGGNEQFF
TGTGCCAGTAGAAACGGGGGAGGGAATGAGCAGTTCTTC
>TRBV27|once|TRBD2|TRBJ2-1
CASSLAGGISEQFF
TGTGCCAGCAGTCTAGCGGGAGGGATCAGTGAGCAGTTCTTC
>TRBV11-2|-|TRBD2|TRBJ2-1
CASSLMSGSSYNEQFF
TGTGCCAGCAGCTTGATGAGCGGGAGCTCCTACAATGAGCAGTTCTTC
>TRBV5-8|once|-|TRBJ1-5
CASSRDIYSNQPQHF
TGTGCCAGCAGCCGGGACATCTATAGCAATCAGCCCCAGCATTTT
>TRBV27|-|TRBD2|TRBJ2-5
CASSPSRGVFQETQYF
TGTGCCAGCAGTCCCTCCCGGGGGGTCTTCCAAGAGACCCAGTACTTC
>TRBV5-6|-|-|TRBJ1-3
CASSFVQGSGNTIYF
TGTGCCAGCAGCTTTGTCCAGGGCTCTGGAAACACCATATATTTT
>TRBV28|-|-|TRBJ1-2
CATGGRQLYGYTF
TGTGCCACAGGCGGTCGACAGCTCTATGGCTACACCTTC
>TRBV9|-|TRBD1|TRBJ1-3
CASSVAGGGAFSGNTIYF
TGTGCCAGCAGCGTAGCCGGAGGGGGCGCCTTCTCTGGAAACACCATATATTTT
>TRBV6-5|-|TRBD1|TRBJ1-3
CASSSGGSGNTIYF
TGTGCCAGCAGTTCAGGGGGCTCTGGAAACACCATATATTTT
>TRBV9|-|TRBD2|TRBJ2-2
CASSVHTSGATGELFF
TGTGCCAGCAGCGTCCATACTAGCGGGGCAACCGGGGAGCTGTTTTTT
>TRBV6-1|few|-|TRBJ2-7
CASSGGPWLAYEQYF
TGTGCCAGCAGCGGGGGGCCGTGGCTGGCCTACGAGCAGTACTTC
>TRBV19|-|-|TRBJ2-4
CASSIGTAPGGIQYF
TGTGCCAGTAGTATAGGGACAGCCCCAGGCGGCATTCAGTACTTC
>TRBV12-5|-|-|TRBJ2-1
CASGSGYSSNEQFF
TGTGCTAGTGGTTCAGGGTACTCAAGCAATGAGCAGTTCTTC
>TRBV27|-|-|TRBJ1-2
CASKRGSNYGYTF
TGTGCCAGCAAAAGAGGGAGTAACTATGGCTACACCTTC
>TRBV2|-|TRBD1|TRBJ2-3
CASSEIEGQGEDTQYF
TGTGCCAGCAGTGAAATTGAGGGACAGGGAGAGGATACGCAGTATTTT
>TRBV7-2|-|-|TRBJ1-1
CASSLNSGTEAFF
TGTGCCAGCAGCTTAAATTCGGGCACTGAAGCTTTCTTT
>TRBV19|-|-|TRBJ2-7
CASSSGASYEQYF
TGTGCCAGTAGTTCAGGGGCCTCCTACGAGCAGTACTTC
>TRBV10-1|-|-|TRBJ1-1
CASSELGSGAEAFF
TGCGCCAGCAGTGAGCTCGGGTCCGGCGCTGAAGCTTTCTTT
>TRBV14|-|TRBD1|TRBJ2-1
CASSRTGLGGNEQFF
TGTGCCAGCAGCAGGACAGGGTTGGGCGGCAATGAGCAGTTCTTC
>TRBV5-5|-|-|TRBJ1-2
CASTIRDKHAPGYTF
TGTGCCAGCACCATCCGGGACAAGCATGCTCCGGGCTACACCTTC
>TRBV19|-|TRBD1|TRBJ1-2
CASSTPGGAGYGYTF
TGTGCCAGTAGTACACCAGGGGGCGCAGGCTATGGCTACACCTTC
>TRBV10-2|-|-|TRBJ2-5
CASTLETQYF
TGCGCCAGCACTTTAGAGACCCAGTACTTC
>TRBV28|-|-|TRBJ1-1
CAISTWGDTEAFF
TGTGCCATCTCTACTTGGGGGGACACTGAAGCTTTCTTT
>TRBV29-1|-|TRBD2|TRBJ2-1
CSGNPGLGIDEQFF
TGCAGCGGAAATCCGGGACTAGGTATTGATGAGCAGTTCTTC
>TRBV18|-|TRBD1|TRBJ1-5
CASSQYRGQGNQPQHF
TGTGCCAGCTCACAATACAGGGGGCAGGGCAATCAGCCCCAGCATTTT
>TRBV7-6|-|TRBD2|TRBJ2-1
CASSPRLAGGPLAEQFF
TGTGCCAGCAGCCCTCGACTAGCGGGGGGCCCCTTGGCTGAGCAGTTCTTC
>TRBV19|-|-|TRBJ2-1
CASSIDGSTYNEQFF
TGTGCCAGTAGTATAGACGGGTCTACCTACAATGAGCAGTTCTTC
>TRBV9|-|TRBD2|TRBJ2-7
CASSVTALAGPYEQYF
TGTGCCAGCAGCGTAACGGCCCTAGCGGGGCCATACGAGCAGTACTTC
>TRBV5-1|-|-|TRBJ1-1
CASSLGLMNTEAFF
TGCGCCAGCAGCCTTGGACTGATGAACACTGAAGCTTTCTTT
>TRBV30|few|-|TRBJ1-1
CAWSLLGGTEAFF
TGTGCCTGGAGCCTACTGGGGGGCACTGAAGCTTTCTTT
>TRBV11-3|-|TRBD2|TRBJ2-3
CASSLGRLRLAIADTQYF
TGTGCCAGCAGCTTAGGGCGCTTGAGACTAGCTATCGCAGATACGCAGTATTTT
>TRBV19|-|TRBD2|TRBJ2-1
CASSGGSFSNEQFF
TGTGCCAGTAGCGGCGGGAGTTTCTCCAATGAGCAGTTCTTC
>TRBV27|once|TRBD1|TRBJ2-7
CASRTGVTSYEQYF
TGTGCCAGCAGGACAGGGGTCACTTCCTACGAGCAGTACTTC
>TRBV12-2|-|-|TRBJ2-5
CASRLVLGQGQETQYF
TGTGCAAGTCGCTTAGTTCTGGGCCAGGGGCAAGAGACCCAGTACTTC
>TRBV2|-|TRBD1|TRBJ2-3
CASSVKDRGTDTQYF
TGTGCCAGCAGTGTCAAGGACAGGGGGACAGATACGCAGTATTTT
>TRBV7-9|-|-|TRBJ2-2
CASSLFPGELFF
TGTGCCAGCAGCCTCTTCCCCGGGGAGCTGTTTTTT
>TRBV5-4|-|TRBD1|TRBJ1-2
CASSLGQDSNYGYTF
TGTGCCAGCAGCCTCGGACAGGATTCTAACTATGGCTACACCTTC
>TRBV9|-|-|TRBJ2-2
CASSYYSSRDWEGYTGELFF
TGTGCCAGCAGCTACTATTCCTCTCGGGACTGGGAAGGATACACCGGGGAGCTGTTTTTT
>TRBV7-2|few|-|TRBJ1-1
CASSLTSIAFF
TGTGCCAGCAGCCTTACGAGCATAGCTTTCTTT
>TRBV4-1|-|-|TRBJ1-3
CASSQDWADTIYF
TGCGCCAGCAGCCAAGATTGGGCTGACACCATATATTTT